Below, 11 T cell receptor beta chains from the same sample are listed, as sequenced in a study of blood T cell repertoires in COVID-19 (dated by TCRdb to the early 2020s). The protocol used for the library was the immunoSEQ multiplex PCR assay. TCRdb stores this immuneACCESS table with in-frame sequences only. Part of the clones is absent; in the studies checked, under half of the shortfall reflects unresolved V genes, and no reason is known for the rest. The sample data list some 220,000 clones, and about nine tenths of these were observed just once. The ten largest clonotypes hold 3.5% to 4.5% of the sample. What was sequenced was PBMCs or T cells enriched from blood (not recorded which). The receptors were gathered from a woman between 40 and 55 years old with acute COVID-19.

The rearrangement uses TRBV30 and TRBJ1-6; no definite D call. The CDR3 extends over 15 amino acids. CDR1 and CDR2 (germline): GTSNPN, SVGIG (reference sequence). Trimming pared 2 bases from V and 1 base from J, leaving 9 bases between. The CDR3 is CAWSLTGSYNSPLHF. DNA for the CDR3: TGTGCCTGGAGTCTGACTGGGTCCTATAATTCACCCCTCCACTTT.

The CDR3 here is CAISEAGSIDTEAFF. In DNA form, the CDR3 reads TGTGCCATCAGTGAGGCAGGGTCCATAGACACTGAAGCTTTCTTT. The chain has TRBV10-3 and TRBJ1-1; weak D call: TRBD1 (5 bases). Germline V lookup: CDR1 ENHRY, CDR2 SYGVKD. This CDR3 comprises 15 residues. V lost 2 bases and J lost 3, with 13 bases in between.

The chain carries TRBV7-6 and TRBJ1-5; 9 bases are a match to TRBD1. J lost 0 bases, V lost 5 bases, and 5 bases had no gene match. CDR1 is SGHVS and CDR2 is FNYEAQ in the germline V gene. The CDR3 length is 16 residues. This CDR3 reads CASSPGQGVSNQPQHF. CDR3 DNA sequence: TGTGCCAGCAGCCCGGGACAGGGTGTTAGCAATCAGCCCCAGCATTTT.

The V gene is TRBV18, the J gene TRBJ1-3; TRBD1 matches at 7 bases. This CDR3 is built from 14 residues. The J segment lost 4 bases and the V segment lost 2 bases, leaving 2 bases of the junction unmatched. Germline assignment: CDR1 KGHSH and CDR2 LQKENI. CDR3 in amino acids: CASSPGTEGNTIYF. The CDR3, as DNA: TGTGCCAGCTCACCAGGGACAGAAGGAAACACCATATATTTT.

The table lists this clone with a count of one. V is TRBV19 and J is TRBJ1-2, with D uncertain. The germline V and J ends were trimmed by 5 bases and 4 bases, with 11 bases remaining between them. This CDR3 has 13 amino acids. Germline V gene sequence: CDR1 LNHDA, CDR2 SQIVND (reference sequence). CDR3 coding DNA: TGTGCCAGTAGTCCCACTCCTCCCTATGGCTACACCTTC. As protein: CASSPTPPYGYTF.

The chain employs TRBV30 and TRBJ1-2; the match to TRBD1 covers 7 bases. Germline CDR1 and CDR2: GTSNPN and SVGIG (reference sequence). The V and J ends lost 2 bases and 6 bases, in that order; junction bases with no gene match: 9. This CDR3 is 14 amino acids long. The CDR3 nucleotides are TGTGCCTGGAGTCAAATTGGGACAGAGGATGGCTACACCTTC. Translating it yields CAWSQIGTEDGYTF.

The rearrangement uses TRBV11-2 and TRBJ1-1; 11 bases agree with TRBD1. The CDR3 runs to 16 residues. V trimming: 5 bases; J trimming: 4 bases; junction bases outside the gene matches: 9. Germline CDR1 SGHAT, CDR2 FQNNGV. The CDR3 reads CASSRATGTGGTEAFF. DNA for the CDR3: TGTGCCAGCAGCCGAGCAACCGGGACAGGGGGCACTGAAGCTTTCTTT.

The rearrangement links TRBV14 to TRBJ1-2, with TRBD1 as a possible D gene (6 bases). The CDR3 runs to 15 residues. Germline CDR1 reads SGHDN; CDR2 reads FVKESK. V shed 2 bases and J shed 3 bases, with 13 bases lying between them. Here the CDR3 DNA reads TGTGCCAGCAGCCAATCAACAGGGTTATACTATGGCTACACCTTC. This gives the protein CASSQSTGLYYGYTF.

The chain combines TRBV10-3 with TRBJ2-5, with 9 bases fitting TRBD2. The CDR3 has 16 residues. Germline V gene sequence: CDR1 ENHRY, CDR2 SYGVKD. Unmatched junction bases numbered 7, after V lost 3 bases and J lost 2 bases. The CDR3 DNA is TGTGCCATCAGTGAAGGGTTAGCGGGGGTACAAGAGACCCAGTACTTC. It specifies CAISEGLAGVQETQYF.

The chain links TRBV10-3 to TRBJ1-3; no firm D call. Germline-derived CDR1 and CDR2 are ENHRY and SYGVKD. Trimming removed 8 bases at V and 8 bases at J, with 13 bases between. The CDR3 length is 12 residues. CDR3 sequence: CAISPEADTIYF. The DNA of the CDR3 is TGTGCCATCTCTCCAGAGGCGGACACCATATATTTT.

This chain links TRBV7-2 with TRBJ2-7; a weak D match, TRBD1 (6 bases). V was clipped by 6 bases and J by 2 bases, with 23 bases between them. Germline CDR1 SGHTA, CDR2 FQGNSA. The CDR3 consists of 17 residues. CDR3 sequence: CASREPRGQGTPYEQYF. The CDR3 DNA follows: TGTGCCAGCAGAGAACCCCGGGGCCAGGGGACGCCCTACGAGCAGTACTTC. Filled out from reference TRBV7-2 and TRBJ2-7, the complete variable domain reads GAGVSQSPSNKVTEKGKDVELRCDPISGHTALYWYRQSLGQGLEFLIYFQGNSAPDKSGLPSDRFSAERTGGSVSTLTIQRTQQEDSAVYLCASREPRGQGTPYEQYFGPGTRLTVT.